Given below is one T cell receptor beta chain in context. No antigen is known for it. One base away there is no much larger clone; base qualities are not given. The roughly 38 donors, aged about 6 to 100 years, were systemically healthy Caucasian individuals from Russia. About 10 milliliters of peripheral blood were drawn from each donor into EDTA-treated Vacutainer tubes. PBMCs were isolated by Ficoll-Paque density-gradient centrifugation, with at least 6 million obtained per sample. Trizol reagent was used to extract total RNA from the PBMCs, yielding at least 5 micrograms per sample. For every donor, flow cytometry on a PBMC aliquot measured the percentage of naive CD45RAhigh/CD27high T cells. The library was produced with 5' RACE. TCRdb shows the sequencer as Illumina HiSeq 2500. A second about 7 to 12 cycle PCR used a sample-barcoded 5' primer and a J-beta primer mix. Each TCR beta cDNA molecule received a unique molecular identifier from a template-switch 5' adaptor carrying 12 random nucleotides. At least 3 million CDR3-containing paired-end reads were obtained from each sample. All of the RNA was converted into first-strand cDNA using the Mint cDNA synthesis kit, with a TRBC-specific oligonucleotide serving as the primer. After uracil-DNA glycosylase treatment, a first 18-cycle PCR used universal primers M1SS and BC2_uni_R on all cDNA. As for how the authors treated the data: For normalization, 1 million high-quality reads were randomly selected from each sample, with every read carrying a distinct molecular identifier. Instead of being binned into consensus sequences, reads with shared molecular identifiers were discarded. MiTCR, set to a Q25 quality threshold and the strictest error-elimination algorithm, was used for CDR3 identification, clonotype clustering and error correction. A nonparametric unseen species model with Euler transformation was used to estimate lower-bound total TCR beta diversity. Using fastp at Q25 and MiXCR, TCRdb reprocessed the public reads and kept productive beta chains. Rows merge per CDR3 protein into single entries with the most common DNA and genes. V and J calls and clone size were set by TCRdb, not the authors. The sample yields over 600,000 distinct CDR3 sequences; about 43% were counted once. In total, the top ten clones hold approximately 29% of the sample.

V drops 5 bases and J drops 2 bases, leaving 11 bases in between. From a lookup of the germline V gene, CDR1 and CDR2 are SGHTA and FQGNSA. Including cysteine and phenylalanine, the CDR3 has 14 amino acids. The DNA shown is the 42-base CDR3, in frame from base 1. This sample stems from a study of blood T cells in healthy people across ages (dated by TCRdb to 2015 to 2017). At the level of the whole study: In model experiments, roughly one uniquely barcoded TCR beta cDNA molecule per two T cells was captured by template switching. To track age-related changes in TCR beta repertoire diversity, the study relied on deep sequencing normalized with unique cDNA molecular identifiers. Four age groups were formed from the donors: young (average about 15 years), middle-aged (less than 40), aged (roughly 59) and long-lived (about 80). To avoid experimental bias, donors of different ages were randomly spread across the sequencing lanes. The study analyzed two additional independent replicas of 1 million unique cDNA reads from the same blood draw for two donors, one aged 18 to 30 and one aged 80 or older.

Beyond this particular receptor, the publication reports: Estimates of total diversity based on one million sequenced T cells were regarded as lower bounds and as underestimates. Bulk unsorted PBMC profiling prevented conclusive comparison of naive and antigen-experienced compartments. Observed TCR beta diversity per million T cells fell roughly linearly with age, and a significant reduction was already apparent by age approximately 41. The long-lived group showed more naive CD4+ T cells, fewer expanded clones and increased TCR diversity than the aged group, suggesting age selection. The CMV infection status of donors was not known, potentially confounding age-related changes in expanded clonotypes. There was a strong correlation between observed TCR beta diversity and the percentage of naive T cells measured by flow cytometry.

Sample: blood. The chain joins TRBV7-2 to TRBJ2-3, with a tentative D gene TRBD2 over 5 matching bases. The TCR originated in a man at least 80 years old in good health. The sequence in DNA is TGTGCCAGCAGCCCTACGGGATTCACAGATACGCAGTATTTT. It is translated as CASSPTGFTDTQYF.